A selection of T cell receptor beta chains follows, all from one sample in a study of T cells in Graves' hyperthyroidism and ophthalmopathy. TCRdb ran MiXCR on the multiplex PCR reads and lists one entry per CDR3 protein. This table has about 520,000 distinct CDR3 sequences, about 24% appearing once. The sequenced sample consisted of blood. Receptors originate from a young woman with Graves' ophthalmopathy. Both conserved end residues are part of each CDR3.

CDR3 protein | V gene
CASSHWGQIQETQYF | TRBV6-5
CASGTWGGVTEAFF | TRBV19
CASSMLKGGQETQYF | TRBV19
CASRLRGNTDTQYF | TRBV6-2/TRBV6-3
CASDNRDRSLNYGYTF | TRBV12-3/TRBV12-4
CASRRGGPRSYYEQYF | TRBV28
CASSWPGQGKETQYF | TRBV12-3/TRBV12-4
CASILTGRNTEAFF | TRBV19
CASSARQGPGTEAFF | TRBV5-1
CASATGASPDQPQHF | TRBV7-9
CASSFPGMMNTEAFF | TRBV28
CASSYRQGAPGQETQYF | TRBV6-5
CASSLDPRDFQETQYF | TRBV11-3
CASSLWDRGPFSSGNTIYF | TRBV19
CASSSMWLGGAHSYEQYF | TRBV28
CAWSPGGVGNQPQHF | TRBV30
CASSSSPRGGPETQYF | TRBV11-2
CASSFQGGYQETQYF | TRBV5-1
CASSVNPEGFDGYTF | TRBV9
CASSPSSGQPYEQYF | TRBV18
CATSRVVGRGSEKLFF | TRBV15